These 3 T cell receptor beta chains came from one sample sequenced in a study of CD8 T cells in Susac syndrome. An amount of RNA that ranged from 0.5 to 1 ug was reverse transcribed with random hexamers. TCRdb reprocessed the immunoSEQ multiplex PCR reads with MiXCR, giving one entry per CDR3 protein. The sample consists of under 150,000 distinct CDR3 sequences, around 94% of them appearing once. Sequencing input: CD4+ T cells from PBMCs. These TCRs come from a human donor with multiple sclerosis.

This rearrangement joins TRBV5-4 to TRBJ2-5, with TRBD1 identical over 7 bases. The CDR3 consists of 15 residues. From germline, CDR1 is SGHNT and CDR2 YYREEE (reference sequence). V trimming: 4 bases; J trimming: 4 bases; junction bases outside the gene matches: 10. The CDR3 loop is CASSALLQGSETQYF. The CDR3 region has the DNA TGTGCCAGCAGCGCCCTATTACAGGGGTCAGAGACCCAGTACTTC.

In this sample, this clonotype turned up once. CDR3 loop: CAGGTLAGGRNEQFF. CDR3 coding DNA: TGTGCCGGAGGAACGCTAGCGGGAGGAAGGAATGAGCAGTTCTTC. This chain joins TRBV6-1 and TRBJ2-1, with 11 bases fitting TRBD2. V shed 11 bases and J 7 bases; nucleotides not matched to a gene: 13. The CDR3 is made up of 15 amino acids. Germline loops: CDR1 MNHNS, CDR2 SASEGT.

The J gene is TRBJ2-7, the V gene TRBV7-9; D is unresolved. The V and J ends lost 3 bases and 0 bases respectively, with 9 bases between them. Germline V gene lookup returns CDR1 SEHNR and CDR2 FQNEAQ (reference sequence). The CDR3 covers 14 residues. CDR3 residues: CASSFAEVSYEQYF. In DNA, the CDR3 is TGTGCCAGCAGCTTTGCTGAGGTCTCCTACGAGCAGTACTTC.